Listed below are T cell receptor beta chains from one sample, sequenced in a study of blood T cell repertoires in COVID-19. The protocol was immunoSEQ multiplex PCR, while the TCRdb copy is restricted to in-frame clones and leaves out a portion. This table holds about 120,000 clones, about 83% found once. Sequencing used PBMCs or T cells enriched from blood (not recorded which). All receptors derive from a woman in her twenties or thirties who had recovered from COVID-19. CDR3s leave out the opening cysteine and the closing phenylalanine or tryptophan.

TRBV28	14	TRBJ2-2	ASSSAGGGGTGELF
TRBV4-1	14	TRBJ2-7	ASSQNIASEGYEQY
TRBV27	14	TRBJ2-3	ASRRNSPSSADTQY
TRBV5-1	15	TRBJ2-2	ASSPTLPGLNTGELF
TRBV5-6	13	TRBJ1-5	ASSFGTAPYQPQH
TRBV29-1	18	TRBJ2-1	SVEDPFVRDRGVSYNEQF
TRBV11-2	13	TRBJ1-4	ASSLGAGSNEKLF
TRBV5-1	12	TRBJ2-7	ASSVQRETDEQY
TRBV29-1	11	TRBJ1-1	SVGRQANTEAF
TRBV7-9	15	TRBJ2-7	ASSFPRATSTVYEQY
TRBV3-1/TRBV3-2	15	TRBJ1-3	ASSQEIVGGSGNTIY
TRBV28	12	TRBJ1-6	ASSPTGGYSPLH
TRBV6-5	13	TRBJ1-6	ASSYYRQGGSPLH
TRBV5-6	11	TRBJ2-1	ASSATGDREQF
TRBV5-4	13	TRBJ2-7	ASSSSGRAWYEQY
TRBV7-3	12	TRBJ2-5	ASSSGLAGGTQY
TRBV18	12	TRBJ1-3	ASSPRDSGNTIY
TRBV2	12	TRBJ1-6	ASSSQGALSPLH
TRBV9	14	TRBJ2-2	ASSSYGQLNTGELF
TRBV5-8	11	TRBJ2-1	ASRTDRYNEQF
TRBV19	11	TRBJ1-5	ASSMEGNQPQH
TRBV4-1	13	TRBJ2-6	ASSQVGRQANVLT
TRBV7-8	16	TRBJ1-2	ASSHRGAGTLLNYGYT
TRBV9	17	TRBJ2-4	ASSPRDRGPYLAKNIQY
TRBV7-3	13	TRBJ1-4	ASSSRQGIGEKLF
TRBV5-8	15	TRBJ1-1	ASSSGAQTTMNTEAF
TRBV27	15	TRBJ1-6	ASGQGRVISYNSPLH
TRBV6-8	10	TRBJ1-5	ATDRGGQPQH
TRBV6-5	11	TRBJ1-3	ASRQGAGNTIY
TRBV7-6	14	TRBJ2-1	ASSLIPGDRYNEQF
TRBV4-1	10	TRBJ2-1	ASSQEANEQF
TRBV28	11	TRBJ1-1	ASSSTGTRIAF
TRBV28	14	TRBJ2-3	ASSNGQGANTDTQY
TRBV7-9	12	TRBJ2-1	ASSPGLPLREQF
TRBV15	15	TRBJ2-7	ATSRAYPGQGVSEQY
TRBV5-1	13	TRBJ2-7	ASSLRAGRIYEQY
TRBV7-3	14	TRBJ1-2	ASSPQARGGERGYT
TRBV5-4	13	TRBJ2-7	ASSPERDAIYEQY
TRBV9	12	TRBJ2-3	ASSVARVPDTQY
TRBV10-3	12	TRBJ1-2	AISEGTGNDGYT
TRBV18	14	TRBJ2-1	ASSSMGQLRGNEQF